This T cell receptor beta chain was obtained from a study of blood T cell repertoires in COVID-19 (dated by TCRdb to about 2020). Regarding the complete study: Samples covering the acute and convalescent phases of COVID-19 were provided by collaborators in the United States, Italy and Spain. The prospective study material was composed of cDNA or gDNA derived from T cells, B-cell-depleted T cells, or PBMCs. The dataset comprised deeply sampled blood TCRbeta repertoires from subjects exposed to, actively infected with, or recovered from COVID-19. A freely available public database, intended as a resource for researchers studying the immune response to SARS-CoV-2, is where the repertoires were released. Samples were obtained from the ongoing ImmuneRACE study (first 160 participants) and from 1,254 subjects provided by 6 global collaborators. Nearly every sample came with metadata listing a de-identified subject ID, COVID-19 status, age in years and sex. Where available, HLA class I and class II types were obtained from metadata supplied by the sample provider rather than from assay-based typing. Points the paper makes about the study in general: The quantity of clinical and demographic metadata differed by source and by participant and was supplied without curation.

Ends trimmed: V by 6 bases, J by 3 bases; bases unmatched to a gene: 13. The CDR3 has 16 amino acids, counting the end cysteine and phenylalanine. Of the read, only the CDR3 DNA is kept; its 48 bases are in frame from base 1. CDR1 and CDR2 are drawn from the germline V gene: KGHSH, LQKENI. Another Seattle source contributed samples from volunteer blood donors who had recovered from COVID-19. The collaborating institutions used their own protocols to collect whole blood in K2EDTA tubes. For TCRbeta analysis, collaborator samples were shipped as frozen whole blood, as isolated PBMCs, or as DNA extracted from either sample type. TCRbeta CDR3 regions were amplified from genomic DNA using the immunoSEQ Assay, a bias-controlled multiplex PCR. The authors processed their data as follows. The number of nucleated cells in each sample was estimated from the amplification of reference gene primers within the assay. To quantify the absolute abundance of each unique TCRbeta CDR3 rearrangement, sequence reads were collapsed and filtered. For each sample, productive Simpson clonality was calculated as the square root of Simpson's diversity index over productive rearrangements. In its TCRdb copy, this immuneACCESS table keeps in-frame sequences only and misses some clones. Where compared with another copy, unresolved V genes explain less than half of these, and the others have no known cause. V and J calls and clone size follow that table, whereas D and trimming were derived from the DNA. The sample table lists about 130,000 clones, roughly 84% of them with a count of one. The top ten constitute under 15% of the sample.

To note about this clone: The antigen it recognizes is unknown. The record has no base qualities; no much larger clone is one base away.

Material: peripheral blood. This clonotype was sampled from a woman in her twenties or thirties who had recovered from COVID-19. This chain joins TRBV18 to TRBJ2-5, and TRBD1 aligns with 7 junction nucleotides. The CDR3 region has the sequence CASSYTFSGTEETQYF. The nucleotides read TGTGCCAGCTCCTACACTTTCTCCGGGACAGAAGAGACCCAGTACTTC.